This paragraph reports one T cell receptor beta chain. CDR1 is DFQATT, CDR2 SNEGSKA, per germline (reference sequence). With 5 bases removed from V and 3 bases from J, the gap between germline ends came to 17 bases. The CDR3 runs 15 residues. Amplification targeted TCR beta CDR3 regions from RNA transcripts. Primed by the HTBI set, a first-round RT-PCR was run on the TCR CDR3. TCRdb processed the multiplex PCR reads anew with MiXCR; each CDR3 protein has one entry. The sample contains some 150,000 distinct CDR3 sequences, more than 20% of which appear only once. The data derive from a study of T cells in Graves' hyperthyroidism and ophthalmopathy.

The chain joins TRBV20-1 to TRBJ1-5, with TRBD1 as a possible D gene (5 bases). This sequence originates from a woman in her fifties or sixties with Graves' hyperthyroidism that later progressed to Graves' ophthalmopathy. Sequencing input: blood. The CDR3, as DNA: TGCAGTGCTTTTACTCAGGGTGCCTACAATCAGCCCCAGCATTTT. Amino acid sequence: CSAFTQGAYNQPQHF.